These 18 T cell receptor beta chains came from one sample sequenced in a study of cytotoxic CD8 clonotypes in ibrutinib-treated CLL. Data came from immunoSEQ multiplex PCR; TCRdb stores just in-frame clones and leaves some out. This sample has around 140,000 clones, with 80% found just once. Here the sequenced sample was PBMCs, taken after 36 months of ibrutinib treatment. Receptors originate from a human donor with chronic lymphocytic leukemia.

This chain joins TRBV5-4 and TRBJ2-3, with no clear D. The ends were cut back, 0 bases at V and 7 bases at J, with 9 bases in the middle. CDR3 length: 13 residues. CDR1 is SGHNT and CDR2 is YYREEE in the germline V gene (reference sequence). The CDR3 sequence: CASSLAAGNTQYF. The CDR3 DNA reads TGTGCCAGCAGCTTGGCCGCAGGAAATACGCAGTATTTT.

The chain links TRBV4-1 to TRBJ1-5, with D uncertain. The CDR3 length is 13 residues. Trimming pared 0 bases from V and 9 bases from J, leaving 9 bases between. CDR1 is MGHRA, CDR2 YSYEKL, per germline. CDR3 sequence: CASSQEEEWPQHF. CDR3 DNA: TGCGCCAGCAGCCAAGAGGAAGAGTGGCCCCAGCATTTT.

This rearrangement joins TRBV18 to TRBJ1-1, with D possibly matching TRBD1 (6 bases). The CDR3 loop spans 16 amino acids. Germline V gives CDR1 KGHSH, CDR2 LQKENI. Trimming cost V 3 bases and J 4 bases, with 18 bases left between them. The CDR3 loop is CASSPQAGTSSTEAFF. In nucleotides, the CDR3 is TGTGCCAGCTCACCGCAAGCCGGGACATCATCCACTGAAGCTTTCTTT. The variable domain in full, with the rest retrieved from reference TRBV18 and TRBJ1-1, is NAGVMQNPRHLVRRRGQEARLRCSPMKGHSHVYWYRQLPEEGLKFMVYLQKENIIDESGMPKERFSAEFPKEGPSILRIQQVVRGDSAAYFCASSPQAGTSSTEAFFGQGTRLTVV.

This clone was picked up one time. The rearrangement links TRBV6-5 to TRBJ2-2, with D perhaps matching TRBD1 (6 bases). Trimming left V 1 base short and J 7 bases short, with 16 bases between. The germline CDR1 and CDR2 sequences are MNHEY and SVGAGI. The CDR3 is 16 residues long. The CDR3 DNA is TGTGCCAGCAGTTACTTGAGACAGGCCGTAGGCGGGGAGCTGTTTTTT. Translation gives CASSYLRQAVGGELFF.

The rearrangement uses TRBV15 and TRBJ1-5, with a tentative D call TRBD1 (5 bases). The V end lost 4 bases, the J end lost 3 bases, and 13 bases lay between the germline ends. This CDR3 contains 15 residues. Germline lookup yields CDR1 LNHNV and CDR2 YYDKDF (reference sequence). The CDR3 here is CATSTGTRDNQPQHF. As DNA, the CDR3 is TGTGCCACCAGCACCGGGACTCGGGACAATCAGCCCCAGCATTTT.

In its sample, this clone was seen a few times. The chain is built from TRBV2 and TRBJ2-3, with unresolved D. The ends were cut back, 11 bases at V and 3 bases at J, with 15 bases in the middle. The CDR3 sequence is 13 residues long. Germline V gene sequence: CDR1 SNHLY, CDR2 FYNNEI. The chain's CDR3 is CAGHPRITDTQYF. In DNA, the CDR3 is TGTGCCGGCCACCCTAGGATTACAGATACGCAGTATTTT. Full variable domain (rest looked up from reference TRBV2 and TRBJ2-3): EPEVTQTPSHQVTQMGQEVILRCVPISNHLYFYWYRQILGQKVEFLVSFYNNEISEKSEIFDDQFSVERPDGSNFTLKIRSTKLEDSAMYFCAGHPRITDTQYFGPGTRLTVL.

The V gene is TRBV5-1, the J gene TRBJ2-1; 10 bases align to TRBD2. Germline trimming cut 0 bases from V and 12 bases from J; bases unmatched to any gene: 6. CDR1 SGHRS and CDR2 YFSETQ come from the germline V gene. The CDR3 contains 14 residues. CDR3 bases: TGCGCCAGCAGCTTGGTTCAGTTAGCGGGAGGGCAGTTCTTC. It encodes CASSLVQLAGGQFF.

V and J are TRBV18 and TRBJ2-5; 11 bases map to TRBD2. Per the germline V gene, CDR1 is KGHSH and CDR2 is LQKENI. The trim removed 2 bases at V and 5 bases at J, leaving 10 bases unmatched. This CDR3 contains 17 residues. CDR3 coding DNA: TGTGCCAGCTCACCATATCTAGGACTAGCGGGCGGGGAGACCCAGTACTTC. Protein: CASSPYLGLAGGETQYF.

The chain couples TRBV5-4 to TRBJ2-7; the D is unclear. V was cut by 8 bases and J by 2 bases, with 14 bases left in between. The CDR3 covers 13 residues. CDR1 SGHNT and CDR2 YYREEE come from the germline V gene (reference sequence). The CDR3 nucleotides read TGTGCCAGTCACCTCCAGGCAACCTACGAGCAGTACTTC. Its translation is CASHLQATYEQYF. Looking up the rest from reference TRBV5-4 and TRBJ2-7 gives the full variable domain: ETGVTQSPTHLIKTRGQQVTLRCSSQSGHNTVSWYQQALGQGPQFIFQYYREEENGRGNFPPRFSGLQFPNYSSELNVNALELDDSALYLCASHLQATYEQYFGPGTRLTVT.

The rearrangement joins TRBV16 to TRBJ1-1, with a weak D call TRBD1 (5 bases). CDR3 length: 12 residues. Per the germline V gene, CDR1 is KGHSY and CDR2 is FQNENV. Between the trimmed V and J ends, which lost 4 bases and 9 bases, there was a span of 12 bases. The CDR3 loop reads CASSLGGGKAFF. The CDR3 bases are TGTGCCAGCAGCCTCGGCGGGGGAAAAGCTTTCTTT.

The chain uses TRBV11-1 and TRBJ2-2; D not certain. The V end lost 3 bases, the J end lost 4 bases, and 0 bases lay between the germline ends. The CDR3 loop spans 11 amino acids. Germline CDR1 reads SGHAT; CDR2 reads FQDESV (reference sequence). The CDR3 coding sequence is TGTGCCAGCAGCTTCACCGGGGAGCTGTTTTTT. Amino acid sequence: CASSFTGELFF.

The chain has TRBV12-5 and TRBJ1-2; D unclear. V was shortened by 7 bases and J by 2 bases, with 14 bases between the two germline ends. The germline V gene has CDR1 LGHNT and CDR2 FRNRAP. The CDR3 covers 14 residues. CDR3 protein: CASALAGSNYGYTF. DNA for the CDR3: TGTGCTAGTGCCTTGGCAGGCTCCAACTATGGCTACACCTTC.

This sequence joins TRBV6-5 and TRBJ2-7, with 8 nucleotides matching TRBD2. After removal of 7 bases from V and 3 bases from J, the junction contained 8 bases not matched to a gene. The CDR3 contains 14 residues. The germline CDR1 and CDR2 sequences are MNHEY and SVGAGI. In DNA form, the CDR3 reads TGTGCCAGCAAGGTACGGGAGGGAAACTACGAGCAGTACTTC. Encoded protein: CASKVREGNYEQYF.

The rearrangement uses TRBV5-8 and TRBJ2-2; D gene unclear. Germline V CDR1 and CDR2: SGHTS, YDEGEE. Trimming took 2 bases from V and 0 from J, leaving 8 bases between them. This CDR3 is 15 amino acids long. DNA of the CDR3: TGTGCCAGCAGCTTTTTTGCAGCGAACACCGGGGAGCTGTTTTTT. Amino acid sequence: CASSFFAANTGELFF.

The rearrangement joins TRBV21-1 to TRBJ1-2; the D call TRBD1 from the table was never checked on the DNA. TRBV21-1 is given as a pseudogene. This CDR3 has 12 amino acids. The CDR3 sequence: CASSDRERGYTF. The CDR3 nucleotides read TGTGCCAGCAGCGACAGGGAGAGGGGCTACACCTTC.

This sequence joins TRBV5-6 and TRBJ2-5; tentatively, D is TRBD2 (6 bases). V was clipped by 0 bases and J by 4 bases, with 13 bases between them. The CDR3 covers 15 residues. CDR1 is SGHDT, CDR2 YYEEEE, per germline. The CDR3 coding sequence is TGTGCCAGCAGCTTGGTGGAGACTAGAGGAGAGACCCAGTACTTC. Translating gives CASSLVETRGETQYF.

The chain recombines TRBV11-2 with TRBJ2-1, with D possibly being TRBD1 (7 bases). The ends were cut back, 5 bases at V and 9 bases at J, with 11 bases in the middle. The germline CDR1 and CDR2 sequences are SGHAT and FQNNGV. The CDR3 sequence is 12 residues long. CDR3 nucleotides: TGTGCCAGCAGCCCAGGGGGGCCTGAGCAGTTCTTC. Amino acids: CASSPGGPEQFF. Combining the CDR3 with reference TRBV11-2 and TRBJ2-1 gives the whole variable domain EAGVAQSPRYKIIEKRQSVAFWCNPISGHATLYWYQQILGQGPKLLIQFQNNGVVDDSQLPKDRFSAERLKGVDSTLKIQPAKLEDSAVYLCASSPGGPEQFFGPGTRLTVL.

The chain employs TRBV18 and TRBJ2-2; D possibly matches TRBD1 or TRBD2 (5 bases each). The CDR3 has 15 residues. The germline V and J ends were trimmed by 6 bases and 2 bases, with 13 bases remaining between them. CDR1 KGHSH and CDR2 LQKENI come from the germline V gene. The CDR3 here is CASSQLGVNTGELFF. The CDR3 nucleotides are TGTGCCAGCTCCCAACTGGGGGTCAACACCGGGGAGCTGTTTTTT. Full variable domain (remainder filled in from reference TRBV18 and TRBJ2-2): NAGVMQNPRHLVRRRGQEARLRCSPMKGHSHVYWYRQLPEEGLKFMVYLQKENIIDESGMPKERFSAEFPKEGPSILRIQQVVRGDSAAYFCASSQLGVNTGELFFGEGSRLTVL.